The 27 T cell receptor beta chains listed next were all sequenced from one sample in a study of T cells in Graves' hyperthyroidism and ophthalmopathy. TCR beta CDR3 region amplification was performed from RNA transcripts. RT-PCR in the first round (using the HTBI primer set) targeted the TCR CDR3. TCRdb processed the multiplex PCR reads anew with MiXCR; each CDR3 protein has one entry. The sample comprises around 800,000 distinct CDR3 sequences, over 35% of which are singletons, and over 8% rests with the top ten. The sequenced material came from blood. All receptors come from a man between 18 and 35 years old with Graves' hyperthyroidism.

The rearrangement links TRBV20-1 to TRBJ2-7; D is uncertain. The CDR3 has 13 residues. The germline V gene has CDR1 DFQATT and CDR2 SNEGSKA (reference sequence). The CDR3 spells CSRRPESSYEQYF. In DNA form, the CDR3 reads TGCAGCCGTCGTCCGGAGAGCTCCTACGAGCAGTACTTC.

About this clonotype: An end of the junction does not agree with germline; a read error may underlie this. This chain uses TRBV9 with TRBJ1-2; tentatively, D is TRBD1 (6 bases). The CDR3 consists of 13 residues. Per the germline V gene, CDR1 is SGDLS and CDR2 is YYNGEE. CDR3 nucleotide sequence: TGTGCCGGCAGCCCAGGGGACTACCCTGGCTACACCTTC. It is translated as CAGSPGDYPGYTF.

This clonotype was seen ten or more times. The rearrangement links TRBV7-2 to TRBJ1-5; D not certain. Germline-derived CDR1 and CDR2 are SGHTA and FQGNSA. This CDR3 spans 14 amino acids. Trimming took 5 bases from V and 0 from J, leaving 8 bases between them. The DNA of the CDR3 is TGTGCCAGCAGCCTACGCAATAGCAATCAGCCCCAGCATTTT. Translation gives CASSLRNSNQPQHF.

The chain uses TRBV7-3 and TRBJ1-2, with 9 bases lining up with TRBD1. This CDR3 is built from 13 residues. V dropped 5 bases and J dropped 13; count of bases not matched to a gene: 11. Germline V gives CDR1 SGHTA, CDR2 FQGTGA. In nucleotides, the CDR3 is TGTGCCAGCAGCCCTACAGGGGGACAGGGCGGCACCTTC. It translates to CASSPTGGQGGTF.

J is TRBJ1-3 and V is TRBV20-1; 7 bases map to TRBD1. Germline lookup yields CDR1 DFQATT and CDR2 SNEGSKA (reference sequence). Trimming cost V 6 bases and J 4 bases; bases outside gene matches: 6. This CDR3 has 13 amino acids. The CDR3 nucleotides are TGCAGTGCCCTAAGGGGGCAAGGAAACACCATATATTTT. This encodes CSALRGQGNTIYF.

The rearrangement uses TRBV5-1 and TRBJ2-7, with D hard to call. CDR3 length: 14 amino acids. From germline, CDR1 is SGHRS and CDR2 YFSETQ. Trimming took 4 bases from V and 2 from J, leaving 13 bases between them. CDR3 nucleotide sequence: TGCGCCAGCAGCCTCCCCCGAGGTGCCTACGAGCAGTACTTC. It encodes CASSLPRGAYEQYF. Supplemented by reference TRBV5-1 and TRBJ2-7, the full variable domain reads KAGVTQTPRYLIKTRGQQVTLSCSPISGHRSVSWYQQTPGQGLQFLFEYFSETQRNKGNFPGRFSGRQFSNSRSEMNVSTLELGDSALYLCASSLPRGAYEQYFGPGTRLTVT.

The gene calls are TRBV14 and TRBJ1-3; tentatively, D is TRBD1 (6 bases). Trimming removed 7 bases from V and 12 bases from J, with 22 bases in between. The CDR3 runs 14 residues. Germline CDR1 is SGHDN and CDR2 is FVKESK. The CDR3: CASTRGGGFGDIYF. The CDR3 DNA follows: TGTGCCAGCACCAGAGGGGGGGGCTTTGGCGACATATATTTT.

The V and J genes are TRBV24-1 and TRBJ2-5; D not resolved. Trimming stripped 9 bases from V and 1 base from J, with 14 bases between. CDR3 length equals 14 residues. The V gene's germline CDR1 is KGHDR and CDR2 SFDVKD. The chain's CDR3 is CATQVGDRQETQYF. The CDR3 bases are TGTGCCACCCAGGTTGGGGATCGCCAAGAGACCCAGTACTTC.

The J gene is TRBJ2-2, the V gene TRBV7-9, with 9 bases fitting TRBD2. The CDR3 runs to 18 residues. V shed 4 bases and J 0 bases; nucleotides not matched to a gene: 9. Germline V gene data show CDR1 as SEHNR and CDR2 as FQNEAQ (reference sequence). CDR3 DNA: TGTGCCAGCAGCTCACTGGCGGGGGGGAGGTCGAACACCGGGGAGCTGTTTTTT. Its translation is CASSSLAGGRSNTGELFF.

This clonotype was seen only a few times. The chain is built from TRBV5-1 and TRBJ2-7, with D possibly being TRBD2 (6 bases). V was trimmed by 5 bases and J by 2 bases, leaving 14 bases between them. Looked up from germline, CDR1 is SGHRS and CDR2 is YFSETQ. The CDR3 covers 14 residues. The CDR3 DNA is TGCGCCAGCAGATGGGGACTCGATACCTACGAGCAGTACTTC. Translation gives CASRWGLDTYEQYF.

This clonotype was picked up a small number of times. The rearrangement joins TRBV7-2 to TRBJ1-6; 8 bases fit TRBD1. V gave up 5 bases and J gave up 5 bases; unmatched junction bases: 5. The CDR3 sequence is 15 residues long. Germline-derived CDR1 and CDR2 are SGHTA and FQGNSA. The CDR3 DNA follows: TGTGCCAGCAGCCAAAGACAGGGGAATAATTCACCCCTCCACTTT. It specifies CASSQRQGNNSPLHF.

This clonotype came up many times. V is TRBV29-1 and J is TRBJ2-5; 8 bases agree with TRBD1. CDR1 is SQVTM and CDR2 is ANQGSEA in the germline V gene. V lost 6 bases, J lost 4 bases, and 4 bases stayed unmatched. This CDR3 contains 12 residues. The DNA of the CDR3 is TGCAGCGTGGACAGGGCGGGAGAGACCCAGTACTTC. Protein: CSVDRAGETQYF.

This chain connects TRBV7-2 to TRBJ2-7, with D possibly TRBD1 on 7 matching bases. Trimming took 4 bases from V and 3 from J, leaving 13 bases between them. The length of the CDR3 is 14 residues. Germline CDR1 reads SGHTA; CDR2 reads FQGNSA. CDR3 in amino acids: CASSSGGTLYEQYF. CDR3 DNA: TGTGCCAGCAGCTCAGGGGGGACCCTCTACGAGCAGTACTTC. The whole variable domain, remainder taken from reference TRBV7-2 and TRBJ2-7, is GAGVSQSPSNKVTEKGKDVELRCDPISGHTALYWYRQSLGQGLEFLIYFQGNSAPDKSGLPSDRFSAERTGGSVSTLTIQRTQQEDSAVYLCASSSGGTLYEQYFGPGTRLTVT.

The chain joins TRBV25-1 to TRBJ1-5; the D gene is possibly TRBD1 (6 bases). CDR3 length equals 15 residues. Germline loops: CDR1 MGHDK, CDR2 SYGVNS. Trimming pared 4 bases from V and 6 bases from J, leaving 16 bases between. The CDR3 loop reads CASSARTGYGQPQHF. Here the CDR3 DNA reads TGTGCCAGCAGTGCCCGAACAGGGTACGGTCAGCCCCAGCATTTT.

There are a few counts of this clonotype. For the CDR3, the DNA is TGCAGTGCTAGAGACATCATCGGGACAGGGGGGAGGAGGACTGAAGCTTTCTTT. Translated, it gives CSARDIIGTGGRRTEAFF. V usage is TRBV20-1 and J usage is TRBJ1-1; 11 bases map to TRBD1. CDR1 is DFQATT and CDR2 is SNEGSKA in the germline V gene (reference sequence). CDR3 length equals 18 residues. V shed 0 bases, J shed 5 bases, and the junction held 14 bases outside the gene matches.

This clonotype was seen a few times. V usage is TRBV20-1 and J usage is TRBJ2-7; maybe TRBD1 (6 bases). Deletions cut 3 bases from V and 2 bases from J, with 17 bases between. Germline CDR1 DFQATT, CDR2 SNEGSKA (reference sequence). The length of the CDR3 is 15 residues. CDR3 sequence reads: CSASPEQGSPYEQYF. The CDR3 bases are TGCAGTGCTAGTCCTGAACAGGGAAGTCCCTACGAGCAGTACTTC.

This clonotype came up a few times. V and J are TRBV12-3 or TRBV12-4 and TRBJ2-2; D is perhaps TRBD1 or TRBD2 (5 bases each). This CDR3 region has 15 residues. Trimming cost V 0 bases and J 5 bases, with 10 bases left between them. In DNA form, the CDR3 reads TGTGCCAGCAGTTTAGCAGGGGACGCAACCGGGGAGCTGTTTTTT. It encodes CASSLAGDATGELFF.

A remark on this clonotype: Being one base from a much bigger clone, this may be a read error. DNA of the CDR3: TGTGCCAGCAGCGACCTGCCTGGTGAGAGCACTGAAGCTTTCTTT. Its translation: CASSDLPGESTEAFF. This chain connects TRBV2 to TRBJ1-1; no definite D call. The CDR3 covers 15 residues. V was shortened by 6 bases and J by 4 bases, with 18 bases between the two germline ends. Germline CDR1 SNHLY, CDR2 FYNNEI.

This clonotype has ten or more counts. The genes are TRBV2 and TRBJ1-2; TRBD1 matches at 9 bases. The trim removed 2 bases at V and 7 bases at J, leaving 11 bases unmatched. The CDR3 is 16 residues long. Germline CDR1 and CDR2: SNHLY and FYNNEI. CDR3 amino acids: CASSERDRALGSGYTF. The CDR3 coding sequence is TGTGCCAGCAGTGAAAGGGACAGGGCTTTAGGATCTGGCTACACCTTC.

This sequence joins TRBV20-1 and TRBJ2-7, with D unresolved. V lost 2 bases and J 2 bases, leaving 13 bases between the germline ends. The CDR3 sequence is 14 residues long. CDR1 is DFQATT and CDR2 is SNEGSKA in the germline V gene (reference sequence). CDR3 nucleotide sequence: TGCAGTGCTAGAAGGCCCGGGCTACCCTACGAGCAGTACTTC. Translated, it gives CSARRPGLPYEQYF.

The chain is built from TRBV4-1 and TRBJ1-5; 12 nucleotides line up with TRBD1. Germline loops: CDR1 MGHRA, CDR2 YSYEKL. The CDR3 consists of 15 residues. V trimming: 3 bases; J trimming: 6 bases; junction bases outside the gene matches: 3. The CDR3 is CASSQGQGAGQPQHF. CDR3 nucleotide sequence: TGCGCCAGCAGCCAGGGACAGGGGGCAGGTCAGCCCCAGCATTTT.

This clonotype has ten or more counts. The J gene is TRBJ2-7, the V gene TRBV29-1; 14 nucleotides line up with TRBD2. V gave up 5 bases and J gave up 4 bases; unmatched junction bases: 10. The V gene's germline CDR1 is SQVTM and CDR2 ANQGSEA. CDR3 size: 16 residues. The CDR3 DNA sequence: TGCAGCGTTTGGGGACTAGCGGGAGAACTAGGGTACGAGCAGTACTTC. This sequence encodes CSVWGLAGELGYEQYF.

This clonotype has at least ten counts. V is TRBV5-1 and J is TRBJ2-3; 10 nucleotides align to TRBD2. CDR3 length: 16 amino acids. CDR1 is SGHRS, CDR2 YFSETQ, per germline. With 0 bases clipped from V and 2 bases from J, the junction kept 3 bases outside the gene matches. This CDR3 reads CASSLGTSGITDTQYF. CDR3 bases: TGCGCCAGCAGCTTGGGGACTAGCGGTATCACAGATACGCAGTATTTT. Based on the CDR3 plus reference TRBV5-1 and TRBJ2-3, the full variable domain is KAGVTQTPRYLIKTRGQQVTLSCSPISGHRSVSWYQQTPGQGLQFLFEYFSETQRNKGNFPGRFSGRQFSNSRSEMNVSTLELGDSALYLCASSLGTSGITDTQYFGPGTRLTVL.

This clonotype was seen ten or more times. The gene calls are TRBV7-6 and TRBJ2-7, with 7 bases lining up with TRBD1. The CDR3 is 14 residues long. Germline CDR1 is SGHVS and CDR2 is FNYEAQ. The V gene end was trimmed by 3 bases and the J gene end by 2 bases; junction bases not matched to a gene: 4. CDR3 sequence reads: CASSFGQDAYEQYF. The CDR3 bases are TGTGCCAGCAGCTTCGGACAGGATGCCTACGAGCAGTACTTC. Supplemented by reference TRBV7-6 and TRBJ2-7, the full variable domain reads GAGVSQSPRYKVTKRGQDVALRCDPISGHVSLYWYRQALGQGPEFLTYFNYEAQQDKSGLPNDRFSAERPEGSISTLTIQRTEQRDSAMYRCASSFGQDAYEQYFGPGTRLTVT.

The CDR3 loop is CSASDPTGAGETQYF. Written as DNA, the CDR3 is TGCAGTGCTAGCGACCCGACAGGGGCCGGAGAGACCCAGTACTTC. V gene TRBV20-1 combines with J gene TRBJ2-5, with TRBD1 matching over 8 bases. The CDR3 sequence is 15 residues long. The J segment lost 4 bases and the V segment lost 3 bases, leaving 10 bases of the junction unmatched. Germline V gene sequence: CDR1 DFQATT, CDR2 SNEGSKA (reference sequence).

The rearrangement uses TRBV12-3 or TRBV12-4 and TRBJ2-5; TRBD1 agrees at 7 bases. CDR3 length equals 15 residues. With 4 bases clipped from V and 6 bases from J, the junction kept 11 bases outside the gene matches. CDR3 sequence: CASSSTGTGAKTQYF. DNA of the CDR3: TGTGCCAGCAGTTCGACAGGGACGGGTGCAAAGACCCAGTACTTC.

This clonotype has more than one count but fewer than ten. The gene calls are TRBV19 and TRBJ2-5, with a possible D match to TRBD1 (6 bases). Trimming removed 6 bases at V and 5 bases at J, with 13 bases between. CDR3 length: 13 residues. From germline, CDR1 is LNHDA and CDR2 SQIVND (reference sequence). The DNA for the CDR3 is TGTGCCAGTAGCACAGGGCACGGGGAGACCCAGTACTTC. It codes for CASSTGHGETQYF.